These 9 T cell receptor beta chains came from one sample sequenced in a study of blood T cells in healthy people across ages (dated by TCRdb to between 2014 and 2017). Libraries were prepared through 5' RACE. Sequencing was performed on an Illumina HiSeq 2500. A second 7 to 11 cycle PCR used a sample-barcoded 5' primer and a J-beta primer mix. In TCRdb, the public reads were trimmed at Q25 with fastp and aligned with MiXCR, with productive beta chains retained. Each entry is one CDR3 protein sequence, shown with its most common DNA and genes. Within this sample are roughly 1,000,000 distinct CDR3 sequences, with 20% to 25% of them counted one time only. The ten largest clones take up 0.65% to 0.75% of the sample. This sample was shared with a second study, whose subject was T cells of mothers and their children.

What was sequenced was blood. These receptors all stem from a girl aged 2 to 9 in good health.

This clonotype has a handful of counts. The V and J genes are TRBV12-3 or TRBV12-4 and TRBJ2-7; D gene uncertain. This CDR3 region has 13 residues. Trimming removed 4 bases from V and 5 bases from J, with 12 bases in between. DNA of the CDR3: TGTGCCAGCAGTTCCCCACTTTCGGACGAGCAGTACTTC. Protein product: CASSSPLSDEQYF.

CDR3: CASSWRTSGSQETQYF. The CDR3 nucleotides are TGCGCCAGCAGCTGGCGGACTAGCGGGAGCCAAGAGACCCAGTACTTC. The V gene is TRBV5-1, the J gene TRBJ2-5; 13 bases agree with TRBD2. This CDR3 comprises 16 residues. V dropped 3 bases and J dropped 1; count of bases not matched to a gene: 3. Germline lookup yields CDR1 SGHRS and CDR2 YFSETQ.

Concerning this clonotype: Possible read error: a much larger clone is one base away. The V call is TRBV6-5, the J call TRBJ2-7; D unresolved. CDR1 MNHEY and CDR2 SVGAGI come from the germline V gene. The CDR3 is 14 amino acids. For the CDR3, the DNA is TGTGCCAGCTGTTACTCGGGTCAGCTCTACGAGCAGTACTTC. Translating gives CASCYSGQLYEQYF.

The gene calls are TRBV3-1 and TRBJ2-1, with D possibly matching TRBD2 (5 bases). Germline loops: CDR1 LGHDT, CDR2 YNNKEL (reference sequence). Deletions cut 0 bases from V and 7 bases from J, with 10 bases between. This CDR3 spans 14 amino acids. The CDR3 region is CASSQEFGDNEQFF. The CDR3 region has the DNA TGTGCCAGCAGCCAAGAATTCGGGGATAATGAGCAGTTCTTC.

This clonotype has just a few counts. The J gene is TRBJ2-7, the V gene TRBV6-6; 8 bases agree with TRBD1. The CDR3 length is 14 residues. Germline-derived CDR1 and CDR2 are MNHNY and SVGAGI (reference sequence). With 4 bases clipped from V and 2 bases from J, the junction kept 4 bases outside the gene matches. The CDR3 protein is CASSSGGNPYEQYF. In DNA form, the CDR3 reads TGTGCCAGCAGTTCAGGGGGCAATCCCTACGAGCAGTACTTC.

V and J are TRBV7-2 and TRBJ2-1; D tentatively fits TRBD1 or TRBD2 (5 bases each). CDR1 and CDR2 (germline): SGHTA, FQGNSA. The CDR3 is 15 residues long. V shed 5 bases and J shed 2 bases, with 13 bases lying between them. CDR3 in amino acids: CASSPPRDAYNEQFF. The CDR3 DNA sequence: TGTGCCAGCAGCCCCCCCCGGGACGCCTACAATGAGCAGTTCTTC.

This clonotype was observed a handful of times. V is TRBV5-1 and J is TRBJ2-3; D is undetermined. Looked up from germline, CDR1 is SGHRS and CDR2 is YFSETQ. The CDR3 runs to 15 residues. The germline V and J ends were trimmed by 5 bases and 3 bases, with 16 bases remaining between them. CDR3 region: CASSFPFADTDTQYF. In DNA form, the CDR3 reads TGCGCCAGCAGTTTCCCCTTTGCGGATACAGATACGCAGTATTTT.

The chain links TRBV28 to TRBJ2-5; D is uncertain. Looked up from germline, CDR1 is MDHEN and CDR2 is SYDVKM. Trimming stripped 3 bases from V and 5 bases from J, with 16 bases between. The CDR3 runs to 15 residues. The CDR3 bases are TGTGCCAGCAGTTTGCGGCAGCTTGGTCTCGAGACCCAGTACTTC. It specifies CASSLRQLGLETQYF. Full variable domain (missing parts from reference TRBV28 and TRBJ2-5): DVKVTQSSRYLVKRTGEKVFLECVQDMDHENMFWYRQDPGLGLRLIYFSYDVKMKEKGDIPEGYSVSREKKERFSLILESASTNQTSMYLCASSLRQLGLETQYFGPGTRLLVL.

The table lists this clonotype with a few counts. The rearrangement links TRBV6-6 to TRBJ2-1; D uncertain. Germline V gene sequence: CDR1 MNHNY, CDR2 SVGAGI (reference sequence). With 8 bases removed from V and 0 bases from J, the gap between germline ends came to 8 bases. The CDR3 has 13 amino acids. This CDR3 reads CASRYVSYNEQFF. The CDR3 DNA follows: TGTGCCAGCCGATACGTCTCCTACAATGAGCAGTTCTTC.